The T cell receptor beta chain described here comes from a study of T cell responses to AZD1222 COVID-19 vaccine (dated by TCRdb to the early 2020s). About the investigation overall: TCR sequencing covered about 230 trial participants: 207 given two doses of AZD1222 and 26 given two doses of MenACWY control vaccine. Trial participants were enrolled by age into 18-55, 56-69 and 70-plus year subgroups, with roughly 150, 30 and 60 TCR-sequenced participants respectively. Study-wide conclusions, independent of this receptor: The whole spike protein was spanned by vaccine-associated CD4 TCRs, and dominant responses were seen in regions 160-218 and 743-854. No day 14 peak-response samples were available, so repertoires were characterized only after the peak T cell response. The 56-69-year group was small, and its depth increase did not reach significance, likely because of low power. Reportedly, almost half of the unique spike-specific TCRs recognized epitopes lying outside the regions that are mutated in the B.1.351 and B.1.1.7 variants. Most participants were white British and females outnumbered males, and the authors suggested that clonal diversity may have been underestimated. Only five to seven AZD1222 recipients were SARS-CoV-2 seropositive at baseline, limiting conclusions about previously exposed vaccinees. After two AZD1222 doses, spike-specific TCR breadth and depth were significantly higher than at day 0 and than in MenACWY recipients.

What the time point label conveys for this sample: baseline before first vaccination. The sample's treatment or condition label, decoded: meningococcal conjugate vaccine given as trial control. Vaccinee samples came from UK trials COV001 and COV002, including a single-blind randomized controlled phase 2/3 trial of AZD1222 (ChAdOx1 nCoV-19) in healthy adults. For TCRbeta chain sequencing, PBMC samples were collected from trial participants at day 0 and at day 28 after the second dose. Trimming removed 6 bases from V and 4 bases from J, leaving 20 bases between the germline ends. The CDR3 spans 15 residues, from the cysteine through the phenylalanine. Of all the DNA, just the CDR3 is kept, 45 bases in frame from base 1. CDR1 GTSNPN and CDR2 SVGIG are derived from the germline V gene (reference sequence). The CDR3 regions of human TCRbeta chains were analyzed by immunosequencing. In the original analysis: TCRs in the repertoires were compared against a reference library of SARS-CoV-2-specific TCRs that had been generated with the MIRA antigen-specificity platform. Breadth was defined as the fraction of unique TCRs that were SARS-CoV-2-associated, and depth was defined as the fraction of total T cells that were SARS-CoV-2-associated. Using the MIRA data, every spike-specific TCR was mapped to the spike region that the TCR reacted to and assigned to either a CD4 or a CD8 class. Log10-transformed breadth and depth values were compared by one-way ANOVA with Sidak's multiple comparisons tests. Held by TCRdb, this immuneACCESS table contains in-frame sequences only and omits some clones. Under half of the omission traces to an unresolved V gene where checked; the cause of the rest is unknown. For V, J and clone size, that table is used; D and trimming come from the DNA. The sample table records around 84,000 clones; just over 85% of these occur just once. In total, the top ten clones hold 10% of the sample.

Of note for this clone: Its antigen remains undetermined. Base quality data are lacking; no much larger clone is found one base away.

The sequencing here drew on peripheral blood, taken on day 0 of MenACWY control vaccination. This sequence uses TRBV30 and TRBJ2-3, with an unclear D gene assignment. The sequence was obtained from an adult in good health. CDR3 protein: CACPRRLGSPDTQYF. The DNA sequence follows: TGTGCCTGCCCCCGAAGGCTCGGATCCCCAGATACGCAGTATTTT. The CDR3 plus the reference TRBV30 and TRBJ2-3 genes for the other parts give the full variable domain: SQTIHQWPATLVQPVGSPLSLECTVEGTSNPNLYWYRQAAGRGLQLLFYSVGIGQISSEVPQNLSASRPQDRQFILSSKKLLLSDSGFYLCACPRRLGSPDTQYFGPGTRLTVL.